This TCR beta chain was sequenced for a study of blood T cell repertoires in COVID-19. As for the study in general: Some COVID-19 samples were acute and others convalescent; all came from the United States, Italy and Spain. Sample material is recorded as cDNA or gDNA derived from T cells, B-cell-depleted T cells, or PBMCs.

The CDR3 covers 23 residues. Authors' data handling: Amplifying reference gene primers gave estimates of nucleated cell counts. Generated by immunoSEQ multiplex PCR, the TCRdb table keeps only in-frame clones and is missing some. Clone size and V and J calls were adopted from that table, with D and trimming inferred from the DNA. This sample has approximately 70,000 clones, with around 90% found just once. Source material: peripheral blood. The chain is built from TRBV12-2 and TRBJ2-7; the D segment call TRBD1 is taken from the table without a DNA check. TRBV12-2 is reported as a pseudogene. The clonotype originates from a human donor in a cohort sampled during active COVID-19. Here the CDR3 reads CADLQGFCRETGPDVESSYEQYF. The CDR3 region has the DNA TGTGCGGACCTACAGGGGTTTTGCCGTGAAACCGGCCCAGACGTTGAAAGCTCCTACGAGCAGTACTTC.